A selection of T cell receptor beta chains follows, all from one sample in a study of PD-L1 blockade in urothelial cancer. The data were produced by immunoSEQ multiplex PCR, yet TCRdb's version contains in-frame clones alone and is incomplete. The sample includes around 100,000 clones, about 91% seen only once; the top ten take about 4%. The sequencing used PBMCs, collected around atezolizumab (anti-PD-L1) treatment. These receptors all come from a man in his 60s with urothelial cancer. CDR3s include the opening cysteine and the closing phenylalanine or tryptophan. The D gene is left open where the match is weak. Clone size is shown for a subset of rows, as once, few, many or a class of expanded clone.

clone_size j_call d_call v_call cdr3_aa cdr3_nt
- TRBJ2-3 TRBD2 TRBV30 CAWTLGGLYTQYF TGTGCCTGGACCCTCGGGGGGTTGTATACGCAGTATTTT
- TRBJ1-3 - TRBV10-3 CAISERRVIDTIYF TGTGCCATCAGTGAGAGGAGGGTCATCGACACCATATATTTT
- TRBJ2-5 TRBD2 TRBV7-8 CASRSGGGRPPAPAGETQYF TGTGCCAGCAGATCGGGCGGGGGGCGTCCTCCGGCCCCCGCAGGCGAGACCCAGTACTTC
once TRBJ1-5 - TRBV4-2 CASSQEGRGNQPQHF TGTGCCAGCAGCCAAGAGGGCAGGGGCAATCAGCCCCAGCATTTT
- TRBJ2-5 TRBD2 TRBV27 CASSLNPGLAGVETQYF TGTGCCAGCAGTTTAAACCCCGGACTAGCGGGAGTAGAGACCCAGTACTTC
- TRBJ2-5 TRBD2 TRBV11-2 CASSDRTSGSGEARETQYF TGTGCCAGCAGCGACCGGACTAGCGGGAGCGGAGAAGCGCGAGAGACCCAGTACTTC
few TRBJ1-6 - TRBV7-2 CASSYQTGSYNSPLHF TGTGCCAGCAGCTACCAGACAGGCTCCTATAATTCACCCCTCCACTTT
- TRBJ2-7 - TRBV6-5 CASSYTTGPYEQYF TGTGCCAGCAGTTACACGACAGGTCCCTACGAGCAGTACTTC
- TRBJ2-7 - TRBV6-1 CASGLRGYEQYF TGTGCCAGCGGGCTCCGGGGGTACGAGCAGTACTTC
- TRBJ1-1 TRBD1 TRBV7-3 CASSQGTGVNPAFF TGTGCCAGCAGCCAGGGGACAGGGGTGAATCCGGCTTTCTTT
- TRBJ2-1 TRBD2 TRBV7-2 CASSLGLAGGQNEQFF TGTGCCAGCAGCTTAGGACTAGCGGGAGGGCAGAATGAGCAGTTCTTC
- TRBJ1-1 - TRBV6-5 CASSYSTETMNTEAFF TGTGCCAGCAGTTACTCGACAGAGACGATGAACACTGAAGCTTTCTTT
- TRBJ1-5 TRBD1 TRBV19 CASSKIFPGTARSWPQHF TGTGCCAGTAGTAAAATTTTCCCAGGGACAGCTCGTTCTTGGCCCCAGCATTTT
- TRBJ2-1 TRBD2 TRBV5-1 CASSLAGGGSYNEQFF TGCGCCAGCAGCTTGGCCGGCGGGGGATCCTACAATGAGCAGTTCTTC
- TRBJ2-5 TRBD2 TRBV7-2 CASSLPGGGEETQYF TGTGCCAGCAGCTTACCGGGAGGGGGGGAAGAGACCCAGTACTTC
- TRBJ2-1 - TRBV2 CASSEGPLAQFF TGTGCCAGCAGTGAAGGGCCCCTCGCGCAGTTCTTC
few TRBJ2-7 TRBD1 TRBV7-8 CASSQGQEGEQYF TGTGCCAGCAGCCAGGGACAGGAAGGCGAGCAGTACTTC
once TRBJ1-3 - TRBV11-2 CASRPGSSGNTIYF TGTGCCAGCAGGCCGGGGTCCTCTGGAAACACCATATATTTT
- TRBJ1-2 - TRBV7-2 CASSPGLNYGYTF TGTGCCAGCAGCCCGGGACTCAACTATGGCTACACCTTC
- TRBJ2-7 - TRBV11-2 CASSPPQGLQYF TGTGCCAGCAGCCCCCCGCAGGGATTGCAGTACTTC
once TRBJ1-2 - TRBV28 CASLGTGYGYTF TGTGCCAGCCTAGGAACAGGGTATGGCTACACCTTC
- TRBJ2-7 TRBD1 TRBV11-1 CASSITSGGFNHEQYF TGTGCCAGCAGCATCACATCAGGGGGCTTTAACCACGAGCAGTACTTC
- TRBJ2-7 TRBD2 TRBV4-2 CASSQQSGGAYEQYF TGTGCCAGCAGCCAACAAAGCGGGGGAGCCTACGAGCAGTACTTC
- TRBJ2-1 TRBD2 TRBV14 CASSQDLTSGLGVFF TGTGCCAGCAGCCAAGACCTTACTAGCGGACTGGGTGTGTTCTTC
- TRBJ1-4 TRBD1 TRBV5-1 CASSIGTENEKLFF TGCGCCAGCAGCATCGGGACAGAGAATGAAAAACTGTTTTTT
- TRBJ2-5 - TRBV7-5 CVRSLATPAGVSQETQYF TGTGTCAGAAGCTTAGCCACCCCAGCGGGGGTCTCTCAAGAGACCCAGTACTTC
- TRBJ2-5 TRBD2 TRBV30 CAWDTGGQETQYF TGTGCCTGGGATACGGGGGGGCAAGAGACCCAGTACTTC
- TRBJ2-6 TRBD1 TRBV5-4 CASTRGTGSLGANVLTF TGTGCCAGCACCAGAGGGACAGGTTCTCTGGGGGCCAACGTCCTGACTTTC
- TRBJ1-1 - TRBV19 CASSKQGNTEAFF TGTGCCAGTAGTAAGCAGGGGAACACTGAAGCTTTCTTT
- TRBJ2-7 TRBD2 TRBV7-2 CASSLGAGPYEQYF TGTGCCAGCAGCTTGGGAGCGGGGCCGTACGAGCAGTACTTC
- TRBJ1-1 TRBD1 TRBV5-4 CASSSKDRGNTEAFF TGTGCCAGCAGCTCAAAGGACAGGGGGAACACTGAAGCTTTCTTT
- TRBJ1-4 TRBD1 TRBV9 CASSVGVRGEEKLFF TGTGCCAGCAGCGTAGGGGTCAGGGGGGAAGAAAAACTGTTTTTT